This TCR beta chain was sequenced during a study of OX40 agonist ivuxolimab in advanced cancers. Per germline, CDR1 SGHAT and CDR2 FQNNGV. This CDR3 has 16 residues. J lost 0 bases, V lost 0 bases, and 4 bases had no gene match. Some clones are missing from TCRdb's copy, which holds only in-frame ones; the method was immunoSEQ multiplex PCR. This sample yields 80,000 to 100,000 clones, of which about 83% are seen a single time; approximately 0.49% belongs to the top ten. The specimen was CD4+ or CD8+ T cells sorted from blood, collected in a trial of the OX40 agonist ivuxolimab. This receptor was obtained from an adult with an advanced solid tumor such as melanoma, head and neck, liver or kidney cancer. The chain links TRBV11-2 to TRBJ2-5, with 7 positions matching TRBD2. CDR3 region: CASSLEGGWYQETQYF. For the CDR3, the DNA is TGTGCCAGCAGCTTAGAGGGGGGGTGGTACCAAGAGACCCAGTACTTC.